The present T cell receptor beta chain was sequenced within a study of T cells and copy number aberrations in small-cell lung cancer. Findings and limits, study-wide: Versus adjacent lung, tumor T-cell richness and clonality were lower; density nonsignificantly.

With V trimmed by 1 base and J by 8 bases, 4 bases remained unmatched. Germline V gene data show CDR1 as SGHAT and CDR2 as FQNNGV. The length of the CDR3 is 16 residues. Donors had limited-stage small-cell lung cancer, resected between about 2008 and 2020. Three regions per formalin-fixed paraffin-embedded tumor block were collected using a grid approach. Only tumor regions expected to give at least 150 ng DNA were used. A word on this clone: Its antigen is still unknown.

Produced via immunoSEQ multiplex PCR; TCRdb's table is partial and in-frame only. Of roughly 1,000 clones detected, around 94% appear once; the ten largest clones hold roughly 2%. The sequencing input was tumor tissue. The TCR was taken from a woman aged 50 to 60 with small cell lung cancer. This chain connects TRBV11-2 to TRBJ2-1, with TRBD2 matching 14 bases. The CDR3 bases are TGTGCCAGCAGCTTAGTTGGGACTAGCGGGAGTTATGAGCAGTTCTTC. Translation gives CASSLVGTSGSYEQFF.